The 2 T cell receptor beta chains below all came from one sample that was sequenced in a study of blood T cell repertoires in COVID-19. Sequencing was performed with immunoSEQ multiplex PCR; in TCRdb, only in-frame clones are kept and a portion is missing. The sample lists 170,000 or so clones, 80% to 90% occurring once. The sequenced sample was peripheral blood. These receptors were taken from a young woman who had recovered from COVID-19.

The chain is built from TRBV6-6 and TRBJ1-1; D gene uncertain. Trimming removed 7 bases from V and 1 base from J, with 13 bases in between. Germline loops: CDR1 MNHNY, CDR2 SVGAGI (reference sequence). This CDR3 spans 14 amino acids. CDR3 DNA sequence: TGTGCCAGCACTCGTGGAGAGAGGAACACTGAAGCTTTCTTT. Amino acids: CASTRGERNTEAFF.

V gene TRBV7-9 combines with J gene TRBJ1-2, with D unresolved. Germline V CDR1 and CDR2: SEHNR, FQNEAQ (reference sequence). V lost 1 base and J 6 bases, leaving 9 bases between the germline ends. The CDR3 spans 13 residues. CDR3 in amino acids: CASSLGTGDGYTF. CDR3 DNA: TGTGCCAGCAGCTTAGGGACCGGGGATGGCTACACCTTC.